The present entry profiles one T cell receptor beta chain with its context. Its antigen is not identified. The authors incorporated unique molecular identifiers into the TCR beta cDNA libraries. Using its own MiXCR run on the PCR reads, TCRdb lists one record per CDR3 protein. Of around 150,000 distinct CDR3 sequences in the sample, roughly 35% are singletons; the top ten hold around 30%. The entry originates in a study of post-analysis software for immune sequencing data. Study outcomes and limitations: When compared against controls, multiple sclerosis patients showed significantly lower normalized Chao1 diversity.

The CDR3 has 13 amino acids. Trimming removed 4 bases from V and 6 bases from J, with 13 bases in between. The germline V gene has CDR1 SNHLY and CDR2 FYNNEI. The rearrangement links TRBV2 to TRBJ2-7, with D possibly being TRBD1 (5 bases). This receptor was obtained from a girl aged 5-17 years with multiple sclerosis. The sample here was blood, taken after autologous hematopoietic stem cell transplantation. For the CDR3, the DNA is TGTGCCAGCAGTGGGGGCGCACCGAGCGAGCAGTACTTC. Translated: CASSGGAPSEQYF. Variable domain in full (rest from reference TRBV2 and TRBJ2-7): EPEVTQTPSHQVTQMGQEVILRCVPISNHLYFYWYRQILGQKVEFLVSFYNNEISEKSEIFDDQFSVERPDGSNFTLKIRSTKLEDSAMYFCASSGGAPSEQYFGPGTRLTVT.